This T cell receptor (beta chain) stems from a study of metastatic and nonmetastatic thyroid tumors (dated by TCRdb to about 2020). With regard to the full study: For patients with malignant and with benign thyroid disease, the researchers compared repertoires between peripheral blood samples and tumor or nodule tissue samples. Overall study outcomes, separate from this receptor: In both blood and tumor samples, malignant tumors were reported to have significantly higher TCR beta diversity than benign nodules.

The library was generated by PCR. The sequencing machine was an Illumina HiSeq 4000. High-throughput sequencing was used to profile the CDR3 region of the TCR beta-chain in every patient. For the original study's pipeline: Drawing on CDR3 differences between clinicopathological groups, the researchers built a classifier meant to tell apart patients with distant-metastatic papillary thyroid cancer. The Shannon index was used to measure repertoire diversity, and the Morisita-Horn index was used to measure how similar tumor and blood repertoires were. TCRdb redid the processing of the public reads, applying fastp at Q25 and MiXCR, and retained in-frame beta chains. The V and J calls follow TCRdb's processing rather than the paper's. For this sample the table gives 23,000 or so clones, of which about 20% were detected only once. The ten largest clones represent about 26% of the sample. This clone was picked up many times. The clone's antigen remains unknown. Per-nucleotide qualities are absent, and no much larger clonotype sits a single base away.

No treatment had been received by any patient before thyroid surgery. Using T-cell receptor beta sequencing, the study looked back at clinical samples from patients collected from about 2011 to 2019. Cut back by 4 bases and 1 base, the V and J ends lie 17 bases apart. From the cysteine up to the phenylalanine, the CDR3 has a length of 17 residues. The CDR3 DNA has 51 bases and is translated from base 1. The germline V gene sets CDR1 to SGHDT and CDR2 to YYEEEE. Material for sequencing was blood. The chain joins TRBV5-6 to TRBJ2-2; a weak D assignment points to TRBD2 (7 bases agree). The receptor's source is a female donor with papillary thyroid cancer or a benign thyroid nodule (not recorded which). Some clones in this sample may be carry-over from other donors' samples. In nucleotides, the sequence is TGTGCCAGCAGCCAGTTAGGGGGAGGGGAGAACACCGGGGAGCTGTTTTTT. The encoded protein is CASSQLGGGENTGELFF.